This T cell receptor beta chain was captured by sequencing in a study of regulatory T cells in long-lasting Graves disease. Study conclusions and caveats: New patients shared some 970 public clonotypes, fewer than the approximately 2,700 shared by persistent patients.

This clonotype was picked up many times. The antigen is undetermined. Time point given: persistent/refractory GD, antithyroid drugs over 5 years with positive TRAb. The authors made the TCR library using RNA they extracted from PBMCs. Graves' disease was diagnosed by American Thyroid Association guidelines. Libraries of TCR beta came from iRepertoire HTBI primers plus Arm-PCR of CDR3 regions. MiXCR, applied by TCRdb to the multiplex PCR reads, yields one record per CDR3 protein. The top ten clones hold roughly an eighth of a sample with about 430,000 distinct CDR3 sequences, about 21% of them seen once. The length of the CDR3 is 15 residues. Trimming at V came to 0 bases and at J to 10 bases, leaving 9 bases not matched to a gene. Germline CDR1 and CDR2: DFQATT and SNEGSKA (reference sequence).

The clonotype originates from a female donor with Graves disease. The chain is built from TRBV20-1 and TRBJ2-4; 10 bases fit TRBD2. The sample consisted of peripheral blood mononuclear cells (PBMCs), taken when the disease was refractory, from a patient treated with antithyroid drugs. The chain's CDR3 is CSARDTSGTAEIQYF. Written as DNA, the CDR3 is TGCAGTGCTAGAGATACTAGCGGGACAGCGGAAATTCAGTACTTC.